This TCR beta chain was identified in a study of cytomegalovirus exposure and HLA in healthy donors. Notes on this clone: Its cognate antigen is unknown.

With 60 Vbeta and 13 Jbeta primers, the PCR was carried out. Profiling relied on immunoSEQ multiplex PCR, and the TCRdb table lists in-frame clones only, not all of them. The table has around 100,000 clones, 80% to 90% seen once. Study-wide results and limits: A few of the chains that were CMV-associated were confirmed in vitro to be specific for CMV antigens. Later on, an analysis tied about 17,000 TCR beta sequences to HLA alleles at 0.05 false discovery rate.

Germline loops: CDR1 MNHEY, CDR2 SVGAGI. The J segment lost 15 bases and the V segment lost 3 bases, leaving 6 bases of the junction unmatched. The CDR3 covers 12 residues. The sequenced sample consisted of PBMCs. The TCR sequence derives from a man aged 30 to 45 in good health and CMV-seropositive. The chain employs TRBV6-5 and TRBJ2-2; 8 bases fit TRBD2. CDR3 DNA sequence: TGTGCCAGCAGTTATGATGGGACTAGGGTGTTTTTT. Translated: CASSYDGTRVFF.